The 4 T cell receptor beta chains listed next were all sequenced from one sample in a study of blood T cell repertoires in COVID-19. The assay was immunoSEQ multiplex PCR, and TCRdb's table has in-frame clones only and misses some. Of some 140,000 clones in the sample, around 78% were seen once. Sequencing was done on a sample of peripheral blood. The receptors were gathered from a human donor in a cohort sampled during active COVID-19.

This rearrangement joins TRBV15 to TRBJ1-4, with no clear D. V was clipped by 1 base and J by 5 bases, with 14 bases between them. Germline CDR1 and CDR2: LNHNV and YYDKDF (reference sequence). The CDR3 extends over 16 amino acids. The CDR3 DNA sequence: TGTGCCACCAGCAGAGGTGGCGCCAGACAAAATGAAAAACTGTTTTTT. Translated: CATSRGGARQNEKLFF.

This clone was detected only once. This chain uses TRBV5-1 with TRBJ1-1; TRBD1 matches at 9 bases. Trimming cost V 7 bases and J 4 bases; bases outside gene matches: 8. The CDR3 has 14 amino acids. The V gene's germline CDR1 is SGHRS and CDR2 YFSETQ. The CDR3 DNA reads TGCGCCAGCGGGACAGGGTTAGAAGGCACTGAAGCTTTCTTT. Amino acids: CASGTGLEGTEAFF.

J is TRBJ1-1 and V is TRBV5-5; D is perhaps TRBD1 (5 bases). Germline CDR1 SGHKS, CDR2 YYEKEE (reference sequence). V was pared by 2 bases and J by 3 bases, with 14 bases between. The CDR3 covers 15 residues. DNA of the CDR3: TGTGCCAGCAGCTTACAGTGGGGGAGGGACACTGAAGCTTTCTTT. It translates to CASSLQWGRDTEAFF. Combining the CDR3 with reference TRBV5-5 and TRBJ1-1 gives the whole variable domain DAGVTQSPTHLIKTRGQQVTLRCSPISGHKSVSWYQQVLGQGPQFIFQYYEKEERGRGNFPDRFSARQFPNYSSELNVNALLLGDSALYLCASSLQWGRDTEAFFGQGTRLTVV.

A few counts support this clone. The chain has TRBV5-1 and TRBJ1-2, with 8 nucleotides matching TRBD1. The CDR3 covers 14 residues. V lost 3 bases, J lost 5 bases, and 6 bases stayed unmatched. Germline-derived CDR1 and CDR2 are SGHRS and YFSETQ. DNA of the CDR3: TGCGCCAGCAGCTCCGGACAGGGAGCATATGGCTACACCTTC. Translation: CASSSGQGAYGYTF.